This T cell receptor (beta chain) emerged from a study of T cells in Graves' hyperthyroidism and ophthalmopathy. V lost 5 bases, J lost 4 bases, and 16 bases stayed unmatched. The germline V gene has CDR1 MRHNA and CDR2 SNTAGT. This CDR3 has 17 residues. What was amplified from RNA transcripts were TCR beta CDR3 regions. Researchers ran a first-round RT-PCR on the TCR CDR3 using the HTBI primer set. Using its own MiXCR run on the multiplex PCR reads, TCRdb lists one record per CDR3 protein. The table includes 500,000 to 750,000 distinct CDR3 sequences, around 42% detected once. Each patient was aged 18 to 65 and had newly diagnosed hyperthyroidism of under 2 months' duration.

The sample taken for sequencing was peripheral blood or thyroid tissue (not recorded which). This TCR derives from a woman aged 18-30 years with Graves' hyperthyroidism. The rearrangement links TRBV6-4 to TRBJ2-7; 8 positions match TRBD2. The CDR3 is CASSPLSGESGDYEQYF. The CDR3 nucleotides are TGTGCCAGCAGTCCCCTTAGCGGGGAGTCCGGGGATTACGAGCAGTACTTC.